This TCR beta chain derives from a study of cytomegalovirus exposure and HLA in healthy donors. Study-wide points: Among TCR beta chains, those listed as cytomegalovirus-associated numbered around 180.

With regard to this clone: Its antigen remains unknown.

J was trimmed by 8 bases and V by 3 bases; bases with no gene match: 3. There are 12 residues in the CDR3. CDR1 and CDR2 from the germline V gene are MNHEY and SMNVEV (reference sequence). Primers included in the PCR were 60 Vbeta and 13 Jbeta primers. Using immunoSEQ multiplex PCR, the repertoire was profiled, and TCRdb retains in-frame clones only, with some absent. The sample lists some 120,000 clones, approximately 80% seen once, with around 1.4% in the top ten. Donors had nominal health at sampling but likely had unrecorded immune exposures. This sequence was found in a woman aged 18-35 years in good health and CMV-seronegative. The V call is TRBV27, the J call TRBJ1-1, with 7 bases fitting TRBD1. The specimen was PBMCs. The CDR3 DNA reads TGTGCCAGCAGTTTCTGGACAGGCGAAGCTTTCTTT. Translation: CASSFWTGEAFF.